This record looks at one T cell receptor beta chain sequence and its context. Its antigen is unidentified. Germline CDR1 is SGHTA and CDR2 is FQGTGA. The trim removed 5 bases at V and 7 bases at J, leaving 6 bases unmatched. This CDR3 region has 13 residues. The data were taken from a study of post-analysis software for immune sequencing data. Study context: Relapsing-remitting, secondary progressive and progressive-relapsing multiple sclerosis were all included among the disease courses. Study-level findings and limits: Samples from a shared batch, those prepared together, strongly co-clustered by F measure. Controls showed significantly higher normalized Chao1 diversity than did multiple sclerosis patients. About five TRBV segments occurring more often in patients than controls included TRBV5-6, TRBV5-1 and TRBV20-1.

Unique molecular identifiers featured in each of the TCR beta cDNA libraries. Once about 0.85 to 11 million T cells were used, roughly 0.5 million cDNA molecules resulted. Each CDR3 protein is one row after TCRdb ran MiXCR on the PCR reads. The sample has approximately 660,000 distinct CDR3 sequences, 55% to 60% seen once. The receptor was derived from a girl aged 2 to 10 with multiple sclerosis. The rearrangement joins TRBV7-3 to TRBJ1-1; TRBD1 agrees at 8 bases. The sequencing sample was made of blood. The CDR3 protein is CASSIDRGGEAFF. The CDR3 DNA is TGTGCCAGCAGCATTGACAGGGGAGGTGAAGCTTTCTTT.